The clone carrying this TCR beta chain showed up just a few times. Sequenced patients had shown CD8+CD57+ cell expansion by flow cytometry. Profiling of TCR beta VDJ combinations and CDR3 sequences used genomic DNA as template. TCRdb processed the reads anew with MiXCR; each CDR3 protein has one entry. This sample has some 170,000 distinct CDR3 sequences; roughly two thirds occur once, and the top ten carry about 50%. The sample comes from a study of CD8+CD57+ T cells in acquired aplastic anemia. The sequencing sample was made of sorted CD4+, CD8+, or CD8+CD57+ T cells (not recorded which) from PBMCs. This sequence originates from a human donor with aplastic anemia.

CDR3 sequence: CASSLGGLAGANSYEQYF. DNA of the CDR3: TGTGCCAGCAGCTTGGGAGGACTAGCGGGAGCAAACTCCTACGAGCAGTACTTC. The chain is built from TRBV5-8 and TRBJ2-7, with 13 bases lining up with TRBD2. V shed 0 bases and J 0 bases; nucleotides not matched to a gene: 6. Per the germline V gene, CDR1 is SGHTS and CDR2 is YDEGEE. The CDR3 consists of 18 residues.